What follows are 7 T cell receptor beta chains derived from one specimen sequenced in a study of cytomegalovirus exposure and HLA in healthy donors. PCR primers comprised 60 Vbeta and 13 Jbeta primers. TCRdb's table, derived via immunoSEQ multiplex PCR, lists solely in-frame clones and lacks some. This table holds about 120,000 clones, about 76% found once. Material: PBMCs. All receptors derive from a man in his fifties or sixties in good health and CMV-seropositive.

The V gene is TRBV5-6, the J gene TRBJ1-6, with D possibly matching TRBD1 (5 bases). V lost 5 bases and J lost 8, with 11 bases in between. Germline V lookup: CDR1 SGHDT, CDR2 YYEEEE. CDR3 length: 13 amino acids. CDR3 region: CASRRGFDSPLHF. Written as DNA, the CDR3 is TGTGCCAGCAGAAGGGGTTTTGATTCACCCCTCCACTTT.

The chain is built from TRBV7-9 and TRBJ1-2; D remains unclear. Germline V CDR1 and CDR2: SEHNR, FQNEAQ (reference sequence). Trimming cost V 1 base and J 8 bases, with 11 bases left between them. The CDR3 runs 13 residues. The CDR3 DNA sequence: TGTGCCAGCAGCTTAGTCGTTTTGGAGGGCTACACCTTC. Translation gives CASSLVVLEGYTF.

This clone came up a few times. This chain links TRBV28 with TRBJ2-7; D not resolved. Trimming removed 6 bases at V and 1 base at J, with 4 bases between. CDR1 is MDHEN, CDR2 SYDVKM, per germline. This CDR3 has 11 amino acids. The chain's CDR3 is CASSVSYEQYF. As DNA, the CDR3 is TGTGCCAGCAGCGTATCCTACGAGCAGTACTTC.

The J gene is TRBJ1-2, the V gene TRBV9, with D possibly being TRBD1 (5 bases). CDR1 SGDLS and CDR2 YYNGEE come from the germline V gene. This CDR3 spans 14 amino acids. Trimming took 1 base from V and 3 from J, leaving 10 bases between them. CDR3 nucleotide sequence: TGTGCCAGCAGCGTATCCGGGGGTCACTATGGCTACACCTTC. Translated, it gives CASSVSGGHYGYTF.

The J gene is TRBJ2-2, the V gene TRBV6-6; TRBD1 agrees at 7 bases. After removal of 5 bases from V and 4 bases from J, the junction contained 7 bases not matched to a gene. CDR1 and CDR2 (germline): MNHNY, SVGAGI (reference sequence). This CDR3 spans 15 amino acids. Here the CDR3 reads CASSRQGVVTGELFF. In nucleotides, the CDR3 is TGTGCCAGCAGTAGACAGGGAGTGGTCACCGGGGAGCTGTTTTTT.

Written as DNA, the CDR3 is TGTGCCAGCTCCCCGGACAGGGGGCGCGGAGAGCAGTACTTC. Protein: CASSPDRGRGEQYF. This chain joins TRBV18 and TRBJ2-7, with TRBD1 identical over 11 bases. Per the germline V gene, CDR1 is KGHSH and CDR2 is LQKENI. The CDR3 covers 14 residues. Germline trimming cut 6 bases from V and 7 bases from J; bases unmatched to any gene: 8.

The rearrangement joins TRBV18 to TRBJ1-6; unclear D gene. The CDR3 runs 13 residues. Germline V gene sequence: CDR1 KGHSH, CDR2 LQKENI. V was trimmed by 2 bases and J by 6 bases, leaving 5 bases between them. The CDR3 DNA reads TGTGCCAGCTCACCAGGGAGTAATTCACCCCTCCACTTT. This sequence encodes CASSPGSNSPLHF.